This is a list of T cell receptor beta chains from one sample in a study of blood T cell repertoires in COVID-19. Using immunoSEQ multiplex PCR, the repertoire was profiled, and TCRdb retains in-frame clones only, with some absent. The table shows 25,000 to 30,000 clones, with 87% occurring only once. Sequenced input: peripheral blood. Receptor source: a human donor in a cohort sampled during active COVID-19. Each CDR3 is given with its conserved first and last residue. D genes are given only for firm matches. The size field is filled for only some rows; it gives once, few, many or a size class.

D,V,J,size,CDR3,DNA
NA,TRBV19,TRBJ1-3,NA,CASKDSDSGNTIYF,TGTGCCAGTAAAGACAGTGACTCTGGAAACACCATATATTTT
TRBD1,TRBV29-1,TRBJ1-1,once,CSVATDRLNTEAFF,TGCAGCGTTGCCACGGACAGGCTAAACACTGAAGCTTTCTTT
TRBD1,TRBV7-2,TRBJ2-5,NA,CASSLAIGGGQETQYF,TGTGCCAGCAGCTTAGCCATAGGGGGCGGGCAAGAGACCCAGTACTTC
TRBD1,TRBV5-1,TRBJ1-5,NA,CASSSDRGQYSNQPQHF,TGCGCCAGCAGCTCGGACAGGGGGCAATATAGCAATCAGCCCCAGCATTTT
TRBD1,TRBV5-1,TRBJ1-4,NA,CASSSGQERSSGEKLFF,TGCGCCAGCAGCTCCGGACAGGAGCGGTCATCTGGCGAAAAACTGTTTTTT
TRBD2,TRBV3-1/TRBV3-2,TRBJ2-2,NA,CASSPRTSGRGGNTGELFF,TGTGCCAGCAGCCCCAGGACTAGCGGGAGAGGGGGGAACACCGGGGAGCTGTTTTTT
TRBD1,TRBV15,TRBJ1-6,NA,CATSRGQGIYNSPLHF,TGTGCCACCAGCAGAGGACAGGGAATCTATAATTCACCCCTCCACTTT
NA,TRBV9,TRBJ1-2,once,CASSTSLGGSEGYGYTF,TGTGCCAGCAGCACCTCCCTCGGAGGGTCGGAGGGTTATGGCTACACCTTC
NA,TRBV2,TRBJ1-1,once,CASSVGGGMTEAFF,TGTGCCAGCAGTGTGGGGGGAGGGATGACTGAAGCTTTCTTT
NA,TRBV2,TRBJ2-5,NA,CASRQGGGHETQYF,TGTGCCAGCAGGCAGGGAGGGGGTCACGAGACCCAGTACTTC
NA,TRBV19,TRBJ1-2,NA,CASSPQGSGGYTF,TGTGCCAGTAGTCCGCAGGGGTCGGGAGGCTACACCTTC
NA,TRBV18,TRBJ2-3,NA,CASSPPASGTDTQYF,TGTGCCAGCTCACCACCGGCTAGCGGCACAGATACGCAGTATTTT
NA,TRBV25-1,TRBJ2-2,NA,CASTKNTGELFF,TGTGCCAGCACTAAAAACACCGGGGAGCTGTTTTTT
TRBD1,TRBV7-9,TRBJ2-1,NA,CASSFKGGVMSNEQFF,TGTGCCAGCAGCTTTAAAGGGGGCGTAATGAGCAATGAGCAGTTCTTC
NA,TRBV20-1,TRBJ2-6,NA,CSASDLRGQKAGANVLTF,TGCAGTGCTAGTGATTTGAGGGGACAAAAGGCTGGGGCCAACGTCCTGACTTTC
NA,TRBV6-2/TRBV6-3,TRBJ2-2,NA,CASSYPGVGELFF,TGTGCCAGCAGTTACCCGGGGGTCGGGGAGCTGTTTTTT